These T cell receptor beta chains were read from a single sample in a study of T cell changes during pregnancy in multiple sclerosis. Produced via immunoSEQ multiplex PCR; TCRdb's table is partial and in-frame only. The data hold some 38,000 clones, with around 90% observed a single time. Sequences were derived from CD4+ T cells from peripheral blood mononuclear cells, sampled in the second trimester of pregnancy. Receptor source: a female donor in good health, enrolled as a control in a pregnancy study. The CDR3 runs from the conserved cysteine through the conserved F or W. D genes are given only for firm matches. A clone size is listed for some rows: how often the clone was seen (once, few, many), or a class if it is expanded.

-	-	TRBJ2-3	TRBV19	CASSKGASTDTQYF	TGTGCCAGTAGTAAAGGGGCTAGCACAGATACGCAGTATTTT
-	-	TRBJ1-1	TRBV9	CASSVTPPGANTEAFF	TGTGCCAGCAGCGTAACCCCCCCAGGGGCGAACACTGAAGCTTTCTTT
-	-	TRBJ1-5	TRBV6-1	CASIGLNQPQHF	TGTGCCAGTATTGGGCTAAATCAGCCCCAGCATTTT
-	-	TRBJ1-6	TRBV27	CASSFESSYNSPLHF	TGTGCCAGCAGTTTCGAGAGCTCCTATAATTCACCCCTCCACTTT
-	few	TRBJ1-2	TRBV18	CASSPDSNYGYTF	TGTGCCAGCTCACCAGACAGTAACTATGGCTACACCTTC
-	-	TRBJ1-1	TRBV6-5	CASSRGGMTEAFF	TGTGCCAGCAGCAGGGGTGGGATGACTGAAGCTTTCTTT
-	-	TRBJ2-7	TRBV5-1	CASSSQPGNYEQYF	TGCGCCAGCAGCTCCCAACCGGGAAATTACGAGCAGTACTTC
-	-	TRBJ2-7	TRBV7-8	CASSLGSGRYEQYF	TGTGCCAGCAGCTTAGGCTCAGGTCGCTACGAGCAGTACTTC
-	-	TRBJ2-1	TRBV6-5	CASSAPGTKDNEQFF	TGTGCCAGCAGTGCCCCCGGGACAAAGGACAATGAGCAGTTCTTC
-	-	TRBJ1-6	TRBV28	CASTTGSSSPLHF	TGTGCCAGCACAACAGGGTCGAGTTCACCCCTCCACTTT
-	-	TRBJ2-3	TRBV7-2	CASSSITRGGARTDTQYF	TGTGCCAGCAGCTCAATCACAAGGGGGGGAGCCCGCACAGATACGCAGTATTTT
TRBD2	-	TRBJ2-7	TRBV7-9	CASSPMSGGASYEQYF	TGTGCCAGCAGCCCTATGAGCGGGGGGGCCTCCTACGAGCAGTACTTC
TRBD1	-	TRBJ1-1	TRBV18	CASSPRRTGAEAFF	TGTGCCAGCTCACCACGCCGGACAGGCGCTGAAGCTTTCTTT
TRBD1	-	TRBJ2-7	TRBV9	CASSAGQGNYEQYF	TGTGCCAGCAGCGCCGGACAGGGGAACTACGAGCAGTACTTC
TRBD1	-	TRBJ1-3	TRBV25-1	CASRLTGSGNTIYF	TGTGCCAGCAGGTTGACAGGGTCTGGAAACACCATATATTTT
-	-	TRBJ1-5	TRBV19	CASSMGGQPQHF	TGTGCCAGTAGTATGGGAGGTCAGCCCCAGCATTTT
TRBD2	-	TRBJ2-3	TRBV15	CATSRDQRGGSDTQYF	TGTGCCACCAGCAGAGATCAACGGGGGGGGTCCGATACGCAGTATTTT
TRBD1	once	TRBJ1-1	TRBV5-4	CASSHRGEGTEAFF	TGTGCCAGCAGCCACAGGGGTGAAGGCACTGAAGCTTTCTTT
TRBD1	-	TRBJ1-5	TRBV28	CASRTGGEGNQPQHF	TGTGCCAGCAGGACAGGGGGTGAAGGCAATCAGCCCCAGCATTTT
-	-	TRBJ1-1	TRBV11-3	CASSLRRGTEAFF	TGTGCCAGCAGCCTTCGCAGAGGCACTGAAGCTTTCTTT
-	few	TRBJ1-6	TRBV7-2	CASSSQLVNSPLHF	TGTGCCAGCAGCTCACAGTTGGTCAATTCACCCCTCCACTTT
TRBD2	-	TRBJ2-7	TRBV7-2	CASSLEAGNEQYF	TGTGCCAGCAGCTTAGAAGCGGGGAACGAGCAGTACTTC
TRBD1	few	TRBJ1-5	TRBV19	CASSNTGGFLNQPQHF	TGTGCCAGTAGCAATACAGGGGGCTTCCTAAATCAGCCCCAGCATTTT
TRBD1	once	TRBJ1-6	TRBV14	CASSRTGGASFASPLHF	TGTGCCAGCAGCCGGACAGGGGGCGCGTCCTTTGCTTCACCCCTCCACTTT
TRBD2	-	TRBJ2-5	TRBV11-2	CASSKPSGGWETQYF	TGTGCCAGCAGCAAGCCTAGCGGGGGGTGGGAGACCCAGTACTTC
-	-	TRBJ2-7	TRBV11-2	CASSLDNRRVHEQYF	TGTGCCAGCAGCTTAGATAATCGCAGGGTCCACGAGCAGTACTTC
-	few	TRBJ1-5	TRBV7-8	CASSSSQNRQHNQPQHF	TGTGCCAGCAGCTCATCCCAAAACAGACAGCACAATCAGCCCCAGCATTTT
-	once	TRBJ1-3	TRBV7-8	CASSLATLRDSGNTIYF	TGTGCCAGCAGCTTAGCGACACTCCGCGACTCTGGAAACACCATATATTTT
TRBD1	-	TRBJ1-6	TRBV7-9	CASARGLEPNSPLHF	TGTGCCAGCGCCAGGGGGTTGGAGCCTAATTCACCCCTCCACTTT
-	few	TRBJ1-1	TRBV10-3	CAISRQETNTEAFF	TGTGCCATCAGCCGACAGGAAACTAACACTGAAGCTTTCTTT
-	-	TRBJ2-5	TRBV2	CASSGRLQETQYF	TGTGCCAGCAGTGGGCGGCTACAAGAGACCCAGTACTTC
-	-	TRBJ2-3	TRBV7-2	CASSSLGRDTQYF	TGTGCCAGCAGCTCCCTTGGGCGAGATACGCAGTATTTT
TRBD1	-	TRBJ1-2	TRBV19	CATSDRAAGIYGYTF	TGTGCCACCTCGGACAGGGCGGCCGGAATCTATGGCTACACCTTC
TRBD1	-	TRBJ1-5	TRBV7-8	CASSTRTGPNQPQHF	TGTGCCAGCAGCACCCGGACAGGACCCAATCAGCCCCAGCATTTT
-	-	TRBJ2-7	TRBV2	CARSSDGTVYEQYF	TGTGCCAGGTCCTCCGACGGGACTGTCTACGAGCAGTACTTC
-	-	TRBJ2-7	TRBV7-3	CASSREGGYEQYF	TGTGCCAGCAGCCGTGAGGGAGGATACGAGCAGTACTTC
TRBD1	-	TRBJ2-5	TRBV28	CASSLHGQGAGETQYF	TGTGCCAGCAGTTTACACGGACAGGGGGCAGGAGAGACCCAGTACTTC
TRBD1	-	TRBJ1-5	TRBV18	CASQGGMDQPQHF	TGTGCCAGTCAGGGGGGAATGGACCAGCCCCAGCATTTT
-	-	TRBJ1-2	TRBV27	CASSLTGLGYTF	TGTGCCAGCAGTTTAACAGGGTTGGGCTACACCTTC
-	-	TRBJ1-2	TRBV7-2	CASSLNRQGYTF	TGTGCCAGCAGCTTAAACAGGCAAGGCTACACCTTC
-	-	TRBJ2-5	TRBV20-1	CSAPSRETQYF	TGCAGTGCCCCCAGTCGCGAGACCCAGTACTTC
-	-	TRBJ1-5	TRBV6-5	CASSVYSNQPQHF	TGTGCCAGCAGTGTATATAGCAATCAGCCCCAGCATTTT
-	-	TRBJ1-3	TRBV18	CASSAGFSGNTIYF	TGTGCCAGCTCAGCAGGGTTTTCGGGAAACACCATATATTTT
-	-	TRBJ1-2	TRBV7-9	CASSLQSGYTF	TGTGCCAGCAGCCTCCAGTCCGGCTACACCTTC
TRBD2	-	TRBJ2-3	TRBV5-1	CASSSGLAGFTDTQYF	TGCGCCAGCAGCTCGGGACTAGCGGGGTTCACAGATACGCAGTATTTT
-	once	TRBJ1-1	TRBV6-1	CASRRAALNTEAFF	TGTGCCAGCAGGAGGGCCGCACTGAACACTGAAGCTTTCTTT